This T cell receptor beta chain was obtained from a study of Tregs in tolerant kidney transplant recipients. Measured with immunoSEQ multiplex PCR; TCRdb has only the in-frame clones, and not every one. The sample shows approximately 60,000 clones, 80% to 90% of them seen only once. As concerns this clone: Its antigen remains unidentified.

Unstimulated Tregs (CD4+CD25+CD127-) and CD4+CD25- non-Tregs were sorted from PBMCs. Findings and limits, study-wide: Few patients were studied, so findings need validation in larger groups. Biological reproducibility was not directly addressed, but technical replication error appeared minimal. Expanding Tregs on activated donor B cells appeared to best identify donor-specific TCRbeta clones.

This TCR was recovered from a human donor in good health. Sample: CD4+ T cells from blood.

CDR3 DNA sequence: TGCGCCAGCATCCCAGCGGGGGGGCGCACAGATACGCAGTATTTT. Residues: CASIPAGGRTDTQYF. This chain joins TRBV10-2 and TRBJ2-3; 10 bases align to TRBD2. Per germline, CDR1 WSHSY and CDR2 SAAADI. V lost 7 bases and J lost 1; bases outside the gene matches: 5. The CDR3 runs 15 residues.